The 17 T cell receptor beta chains in this list originate from one sample, sequenced in a study of Graves' ophthalmopathy and Graves' hyperthyroidism. TCR beta CDR3 regions were amplified from RNA transcripts. Amplification began with first-round RT-PCR using HTBI primers, then second-round multiplex PCR was performed. TCRdb re-derived calls from the multiplex PCR reads in MiXCR, one entry per CDR3 protein. The table includes almost 750,000 distinct CDR3 sequences, about 44% detected once. Sequenced: peripheral blood. Source of these receptors: an adult man with Graves' ophthalmopathy.

The chain carries TRBV2 and TRBJ1-5; 7 bases are shared with TRBD1. With V trimmed by 6 bases and J by 6 bases, 8 bases remained unmatched. The V gene's germline CDR1 is SNHLY and CDR2 FYNNEI. The CDR3 extends over 14 amino acids. The CDR3 sequence is CASRRQGVVQPQHF. The CDR3 region has the DNA TGTGCCAGCAGACGCCAGGGGGTAGTTCAGCCCCAGCATTTT.

This clonotype showed up just a few times. The V call is TRBV2, the J call TRBJ2-7; 7 nucleotides agree with TRBD1. V was clipped by 6 bases and J by 4 bases; unmatched bases: 6. CDR3 length equals 13 residues. Germline loops: CDR1 SNHLY, CDR2 FYNNEI. The CDR3 sequence is CASRRDSKYEQYF. CDR3 sequence (DNA): TGTGCCAGCAGAAGGGACAGCAAATACGAGCAGTACTTC.

A word on this clonotype: A much larger clone is a single base away; this may be a read error. The chain carries TRBV7-9 and TRBJ1-3; possible D gene TRBD1, 6 bases. CDR1 SEHNR and CDR2 FQNEAQ come from the germline V gene (reference sequence). This CDR3 is 13 amino acids long. The CDR3 loop is CASSPKQGDTIHF. CDR3 DNA: TGTGCCAGCAGCCCAAAACAGGGAGACACCATACATTTT.

The genes are TRBV20-1 and TRBJ1-5, with D tentatively TRBD1 (6 bases). Germline assignment: CDR1 DFQATT and CDR2 SNEGSKA (reference sequence). This CDR3 has 12 amino acids. Trimming stripped 4 bases from V and 6 bases from J, with 10 bases between. CDR3: CSANRVSQPQHF. In DNA form, the CDR3 reads TGCAGTGCTAACAGGGTTTCTCAGCCCCAGCATTTT.

Comment on this clonotype: Because the CDR3 is missing its conserved closing phenylalanine or tryptophan, this is likely a read error. It is unclear where the CDR3 begins or ends on the DNA, so no DNA is shown, and the CDR3 is as TCRdb lists it. The CDR3: CSTAETNY. The chain uses TRBV29-1 and TRBJ1-4. The CDR3 has 8 residues if both end residues are counted. Germline CDR1 and CDR2: SQVTM and ANQGSEA.

V gene TRBV2 combines with J gene TRBJ2-5; D remains ambiguous. This CDR3 region has 12 residues. V was clipped by 3 bases and J by 7 bases, with 9 bases between them. Per germline, CDR1 SNHLY and CDR2 FYNNEI. The CDR3: CASSDRGVTQYF. The DNA for the CDR3 is TGTGCCAGCAGTGATCGTGGTGTGACCCAGTACTTC.

This chain joins TRBV24-1 and TRBJ1-5, with 9 bases lining up with TRBD1. Losses at the gene ends were 7 bases for V and 2 bases for J; bases not matched to a gene: 8. The germline CDR1 and CDR2 sequences are KGHDR and SFDVKD. This CDR3 is 16 amino acids long. This chain's CDR3 is CATSAWDREGNQPQHF. In DNA form, the CDR3 reads TGTGCCACCAGCGCCTGGGACAGGGAGGGCAATCAGCCCCAGCATTTT.

This clonotype has ten or more counts. The chain couples TRBV7-2 to TRBJ1-1; D is perhaps TRBD1 (5 bases). Deletions cut 0 bases from V and 0 bases from J, with 5 bases between. Germline loops: CDR1 SGHTA, CDR2 FQGNSA. The CDR3 consists of 14 residues. The CDR3 DNA reads as TGTGCCAGCAGCTTAGCGGGGGTGAACACTGAAGCTTTCTTT. Its translation: CASSLAGVNTEAFF.

This clonotype was detected many times. The rearrangement links TRBV7-9 to TRBJ2-7; 8 positions agree with TRBD1. This CDR3 comprises 16 residues. Germline values: CDR1 SEHNR, CDR2 FQNEAQ (reference sequence). V lost 5 bases to trimming and J lost 1 base; unmatched junction nucleotides: 10. Written as DNA, the CDR3 is TGTGCCAGCAGCCTCCCGCGACAGGGGCCATCCTACGAGCAGTACTTC. Its protein is CASSLPRQGPSYEQYF.

This clonotype was observed at least ten times. V gene TRBV19 combines with J gene TRBJ1-2, with D hard to call. This CDR3 region has 15 residues. From germline, CDR1 is LNHDA and CDR2 SQIVND (reference sequence). V dropped 4 bases and J dropped 4 bases, with 16 bases sitting between them. The CDR3 protein is CASSTDADAPYGYTF. The CDR3 coding sequence is TGTGCCAGTAGTACGGACGCGGACGCGCCCTATGGCTACACCTTC.

For this clonotype: Being one base from a much bigger clone, this may be a read error. The CDR3 does not close with the conserved phenylalanine or tryptophan, likely indicating a read error. The J gene is TRBJ2-5, the V gene TRBV20-1; a possible D gene is TRBD1 (6 bases). Germline V gene sequence: CDR1 DFQATT, CDR2 SNEGSKA (reference sequence). The CDR3 contains 11 residues. The DNA for the CDR3 is TGCACCGGACAGATTCAAGAGACCCAGTACGTC. Amino acid sequence: CTGQIQETQYV.

Only a few counts were recorded for this clonotype. The genes are TRBV10-1 and TRBJ2-3; possible D gene TRBD2, 6 bases. The germline V gene has CDR1 WNHNN and CDR2 SYGVQD (reference sequence). V shed 7 bases and J shed 3 bases, with 11 bases lying between them. The CDR3 length is 13 residues. CDR3 in amino acids: CASTGSLTDTQYF. In DNA form, the CDR3 reads TGCGCCAGCACCGGGAGCTTGACAGATACGCAGTATTTT.

This clonotype was detected many times. V gene TRBV5-1 combines with J gene TRBJ1-6; 8 positions match TRBD1. This CDR3 is 16 amino acids long. The V and J ends lost 3 bases and 7 bases, in that order; junction bases with no gene match: 9. From germline, CDR1 is SGHRS and CDR2 YFSETQ. Written as DNA, the CDR3 is TGCGCCAGCAGCTGGGGACAGGAACATTTGAATTCACCCCTCCACTTT. It codes for CASSWGQEHLNSPLHF.

Of note for this clonotype: One end of the junction does not line up with germline, which may come from a read error. The chain joins TRBV7-2 to TRBJ2-2; 9 nucleotides line up with TRBD2. Per the germline V gene, CDR1 is SGHTA and CDR2 is FQGNSA. The CDR3 is 15 amino acids. The CDR3 DNA reads TGTGCCAGCAGCTATGGGACTAGCCGCTCCGGGGAGCTGTGTTTT. Amino acid sequence: CASSYGTSRSGELCF.

This clonotype has a handful of counts. This chain connects TRBV19 to TRBJ2-6; D is ambiguous. V lost 10 bases and J 0 bases, leaving 13 bases between the germline ends. The CDR3 extends over 15 amino acids. Germline V gene lookup returns CDR1 LNHDA and CDR2 SQIVND (reference sequence). The DNA of the CDR3 is TGTGCCACCAGAGGACGAAACTCTGGGGCCAACGTCCTGACTTTC. This translates into CATRGRNSGANVLTF.

This clonotype has a count of ten or more. The V gene is TRBV11-3, the J gene TRBJ1-4, with 8 bases matching TRBD1. Unmatched junction bases numbered 5, after V lost 5 bases and J lost 6 bases. The CDR3 runs to 14 residues. The germline CDR1 and CDR2 sequences are SGHNT and YENEEA. The CDR3 sequence is CASSPWTGHEKLFF. CDR3 bases: TGTGCCAGCAGCCCTTGGACAGGGCATGAAAAACTGTTTTTT.

This clonotype occurred a few times. The gene calls are TRBV6-5 and TRBJ1-6; possibly TRBD1 for D (6 bases). Deletions cut 2 bases from V and 3 bases from J, with 8 bases between. Germline assignment: CDR1 MNHEY and CDR2 SVGAGI. This CDR3 is built from 15 residues. CDR3 sequence reads: CASSYARGYNSPLHF. CDR3 bases: TGTGCCAGCAGTTACGCCAGGGGCTATAATTCACCCCTCCACTTT.